This TCR beta chain is from a study of T cells expressing NK-cell markers. It was by 5'RACE template switching with UMIs that TCR beta cDNA was made. TCRdb reprocessed the 5' RACE reads; each CDR3 protein has one entry and no DNA is given. The table lists fewer than 400,000 distinct CDR3 sequences, with around a tenth in the top ten. This CDR3 region has 13 residues. Germline CDR1 and CDR2: SGHKS and YYEKEE (reference sequence). Note on this clonotype: Its antigen is unknown.

Study-wide results and limits: Clones of NKG2C+ T cells that had expanded were of unclear HCMV specificity.

This clonotype originated in a woman in her 50s in good health. V is TRBV5-5 and J is TRBJ2-4; TCRdb reports TRBD2, a call that lacks DNA to check it against. Sequenced input: blood T cells: a sorted CD56 or NKG2C T cell subset, CD4+ or CD8+ T cells, or bulk PBMC T cells (not recorded which). The CDR3 loop reads CASTQTAGNIQYF. Using reference TRBV5-5 and TRBJ2-4 for the parts outside the CDR3, the full variable domain is DAGVTQSPTHLIKTRGQQVTLRCSPISGHKSVSWYQQVLGQGPQFIFQYYEKEERGRGNFPDRFSARQFPNYSSELNVNALLLGDSALYLCASTQTAGNIQYFGAGTRLSVL.